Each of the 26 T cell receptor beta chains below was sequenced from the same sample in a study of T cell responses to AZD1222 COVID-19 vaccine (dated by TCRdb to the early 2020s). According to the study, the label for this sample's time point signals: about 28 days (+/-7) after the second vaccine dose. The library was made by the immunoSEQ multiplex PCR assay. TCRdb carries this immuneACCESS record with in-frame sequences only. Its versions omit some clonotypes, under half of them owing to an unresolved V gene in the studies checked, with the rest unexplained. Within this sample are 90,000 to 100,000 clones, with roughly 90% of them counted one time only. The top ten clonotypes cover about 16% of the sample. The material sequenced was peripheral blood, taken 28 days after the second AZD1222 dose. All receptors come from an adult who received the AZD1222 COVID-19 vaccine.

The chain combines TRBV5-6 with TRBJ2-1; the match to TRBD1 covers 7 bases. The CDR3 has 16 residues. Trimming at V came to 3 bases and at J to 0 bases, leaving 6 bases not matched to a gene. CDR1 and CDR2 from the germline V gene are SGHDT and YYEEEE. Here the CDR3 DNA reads TGTGCCAGCAGCTCCTCGACAGGGCTCTCCTACAATGAGCAGTTCTTC. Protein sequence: CASSSSTGLSYNEQFF.

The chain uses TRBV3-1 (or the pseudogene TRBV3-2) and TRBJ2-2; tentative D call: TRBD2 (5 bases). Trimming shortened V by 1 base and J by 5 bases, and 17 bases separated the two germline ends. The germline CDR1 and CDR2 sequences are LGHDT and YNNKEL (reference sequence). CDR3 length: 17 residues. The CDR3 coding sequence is TGTGCCAGCAGCCAAGGCAACTCGGGGTTTGTAACCGGGGAGCTGTTTTTT. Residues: CASSQGNSGFVTGELFF.

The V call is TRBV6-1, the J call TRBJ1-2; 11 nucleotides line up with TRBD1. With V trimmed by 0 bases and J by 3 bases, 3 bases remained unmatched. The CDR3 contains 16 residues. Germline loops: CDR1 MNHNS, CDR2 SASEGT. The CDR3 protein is CASSEAGTGGDYGYTF. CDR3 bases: TGTGCCAGCAGTGAAGCCGGGACAGGGGGTGACTATGGCTACACCTTC.

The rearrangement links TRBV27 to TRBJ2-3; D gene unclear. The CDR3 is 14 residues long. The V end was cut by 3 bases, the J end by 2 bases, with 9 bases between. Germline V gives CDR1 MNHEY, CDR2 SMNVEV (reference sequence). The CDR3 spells CASSLDAFTDTQYF. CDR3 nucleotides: TGTGCCAGCAGTTTGGACGCCTTCACAGATACGCAGTATTTT.

The CDR3 DNA sequence: TGTGCCAGCAGCCCCTTTGGGCGAATATCCTACGAGCAGTACTTC. It yields the protein CASSPFGRISYEQYF. The V and J genes are TRBV14 and TRBJ2-7; D not certain. From germline, CDR1 is SGHDN and CDR2 FVKESK. The CDR3 totals 15 residues. The ends were cut back, 4 bases at V and 1 base at J, with 14 bases in the middle.

This CDR3 reads CASSTSGQGQHF. The CDR3 region has the DNA TGTGCCAGTAGTACCTCCGGACAGGGACAGCATTTT. V gene TRBV19 combines with J gene TRBJ1-5; 8 positions match TRBD1. CDR3 length: 12 residues. The germline gives CDR1 LNHDA, CDR2 SQIVND (reference sequence). The junction had 6 bases not matched to a gene; V was cut back by 4 bases and J by 13 bases.

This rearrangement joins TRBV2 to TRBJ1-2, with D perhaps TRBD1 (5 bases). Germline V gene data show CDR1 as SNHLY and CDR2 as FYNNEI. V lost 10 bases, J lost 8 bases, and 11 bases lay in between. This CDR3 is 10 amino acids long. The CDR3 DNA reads TGTGCCATACAGACAGACGGCTACACCTTC. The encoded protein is CAIQTDGYTF.

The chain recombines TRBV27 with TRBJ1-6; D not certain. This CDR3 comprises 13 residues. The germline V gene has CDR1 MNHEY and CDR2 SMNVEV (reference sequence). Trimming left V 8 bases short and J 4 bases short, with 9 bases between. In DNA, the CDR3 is TGTGCCAGCGGGAGGGAGTATAATTCACCCCTCCACTTT. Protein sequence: CASGREYNSPLHF.

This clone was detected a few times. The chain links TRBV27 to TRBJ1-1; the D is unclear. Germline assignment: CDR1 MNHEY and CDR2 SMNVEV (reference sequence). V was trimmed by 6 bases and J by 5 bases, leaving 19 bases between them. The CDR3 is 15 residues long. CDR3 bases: TGTGCCAGCAGCCCCCTCCCGATCGGTGGGACTGAAGCTTTCTTT. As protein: CASSPLPIGGTEAFF.

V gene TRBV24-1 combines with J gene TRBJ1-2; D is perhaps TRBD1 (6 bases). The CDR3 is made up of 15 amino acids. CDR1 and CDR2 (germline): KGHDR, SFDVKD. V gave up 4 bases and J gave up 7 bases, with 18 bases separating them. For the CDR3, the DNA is TGTGCCACCAGTGAGAACGGGGGCCCATGGGCTGGCTACACCTTC. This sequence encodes CATSENGGPWAGYTF.

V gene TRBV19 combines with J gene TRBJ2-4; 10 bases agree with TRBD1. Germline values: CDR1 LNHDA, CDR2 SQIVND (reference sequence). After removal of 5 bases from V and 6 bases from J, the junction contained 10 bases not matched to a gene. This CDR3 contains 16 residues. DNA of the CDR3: TGTGCCAGTAGTCCTACCGGGACAGGGGTGGGAAACATTCAGTACTTC. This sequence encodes CASSPTGTGVGNIQYF.

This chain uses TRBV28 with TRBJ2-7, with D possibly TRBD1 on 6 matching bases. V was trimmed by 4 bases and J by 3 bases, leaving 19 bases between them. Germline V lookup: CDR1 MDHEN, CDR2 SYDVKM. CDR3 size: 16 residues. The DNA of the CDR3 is TGTGCCAGCAGTTCCCCTAGGGGGTCCCGCCGCTACGAGCAGTACTTC. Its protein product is CASSSPRGSRRYEQYF.

The CDR3 DNA reads TGTGCCACCAGCGCGGGGGAATCACCCCTCCACTTT. Its protein is CATSAGESPLHF. The chain employs TRBV12-3 or TRBV12-4 and TRBJ1-6, with D maybe TRBD1 (5 bases). The CDR3 extends over 12 amino acids. V was shortened by 10 bases and J by 10 bases, with 14 bases between the two germline ends.

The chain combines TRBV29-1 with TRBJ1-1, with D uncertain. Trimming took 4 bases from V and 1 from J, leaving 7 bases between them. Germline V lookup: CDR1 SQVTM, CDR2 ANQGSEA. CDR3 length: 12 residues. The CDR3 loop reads CSVGSANTEAFF. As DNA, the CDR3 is TGCAGCGTTGGCAGTGCGAACACTGAAGCTTTCTTT. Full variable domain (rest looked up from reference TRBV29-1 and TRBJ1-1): SAVISQKPSRDICQRGTSLTIQCQVDSQVTMMFWYRQQPGQSLTLIATANQGSEATYESGFVIDKFPISRPNLTFSTLTVSNMSPEDSSIYLCSVGSANTEAFFGQGTRLTVV.

CDR3 nucleotides: TGCGCCAGCAGCTTGGCAAGACTAGCCGCCCAAGAGACCCAGTACTTC. It codes for CASSLARLAAQETQYF. The genes are TRBV5-1 and TRBJ2-5; 7 positions agree with TRBD2. This CDR3 spans 16 amino acids. The germline V gene encodes CDR1 SGHRS and CDR2 YFSETQ. J gave up 1 base and V 0 bases, and 6 bases lay outside the gene matches.

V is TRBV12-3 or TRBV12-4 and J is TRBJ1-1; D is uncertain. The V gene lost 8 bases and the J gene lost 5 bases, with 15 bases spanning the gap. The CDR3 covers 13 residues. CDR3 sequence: CASHLTVRTEAFF. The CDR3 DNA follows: TGTGCCAGCCATCTAACAGTAAGGACTGAAGCTTTCTTT.

The CDR3 sequence: CASSLVRATEAFF. Here the CDR3 DNA reads TGTGCCAGCAGCTTAGTCAGGGCCACTGAAGCTTTCTTT. V usage is TRBV11-1 and J usage is TRBJ1-1, with D maybe TRBD1 (5 bases). V was pared by 1 base and J by 4 bases, with 7 bases between. Looked up from germline, CDR1 is SGHAT and CDR2 is FQDESV (reference sequence). The CDR3 runs to 13 residues.

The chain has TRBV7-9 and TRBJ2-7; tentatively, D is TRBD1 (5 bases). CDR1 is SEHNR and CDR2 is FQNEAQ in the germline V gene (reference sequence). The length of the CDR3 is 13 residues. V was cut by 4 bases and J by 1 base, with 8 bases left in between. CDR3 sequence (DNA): TGTGCCAGCAGCTCAGACAGATCCTACGAGCAGTACTTC. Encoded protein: CASSSDRSYEQYF. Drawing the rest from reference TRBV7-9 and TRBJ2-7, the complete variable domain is DTGVSQNPRHKITKRGQNVTFRCDPISEHNRLYWYRQTLGQGPEFLTYFQNEAQLEKSRLLSDRFSAERPKGSFSTLEIQRTEQGDSAMYLCASSSDRSYEQYFGPGTRLTVT.

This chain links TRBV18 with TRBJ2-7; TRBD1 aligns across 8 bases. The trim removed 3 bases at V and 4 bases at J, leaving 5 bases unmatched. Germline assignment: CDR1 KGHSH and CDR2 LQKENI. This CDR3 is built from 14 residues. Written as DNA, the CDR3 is TGTGCCAGCTCACCGGGACAGGCGAGATACGAGCAGTACTTC. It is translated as CASSPGQARYEQYF.

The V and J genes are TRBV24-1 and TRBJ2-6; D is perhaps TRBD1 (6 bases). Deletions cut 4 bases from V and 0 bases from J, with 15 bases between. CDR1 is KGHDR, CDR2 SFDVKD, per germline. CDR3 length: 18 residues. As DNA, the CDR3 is TGTGCCACCAGTGACTCATCAGGGGCCGACTCTGGGGCCAACGTCCTGACTTTC. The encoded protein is CATSDSSGADSGANVLTF.

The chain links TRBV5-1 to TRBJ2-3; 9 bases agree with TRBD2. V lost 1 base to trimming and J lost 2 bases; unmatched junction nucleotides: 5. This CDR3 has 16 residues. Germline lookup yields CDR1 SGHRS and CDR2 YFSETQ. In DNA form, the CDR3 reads TGCGCCAGCAGCTTGCCCGGGACTAGCTCCACAGATACGCAGTATTTT. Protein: CASSLPGTSSTDTQYF.

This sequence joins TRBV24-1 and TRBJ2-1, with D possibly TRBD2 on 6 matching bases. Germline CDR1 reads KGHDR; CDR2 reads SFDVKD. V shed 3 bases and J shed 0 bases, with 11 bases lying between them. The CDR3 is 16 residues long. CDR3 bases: TGTGCCACCAGTGATCATGACGGGAGCTCCTACAATGAGCAGTTCTTC. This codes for CATSDHDGSSYNEQFF.

The CDR3 loop is CASSLQATGELFF. CDR3 DNA sequence: TGTGCCAGCAGTTTACAGGCTACCGGGGAGCTGTTTTTT. V gene TRBV28 combines with J gene TRBJ2-2; D gene unclear. Looked up from germline, CDR1 is MDHEN and CDR2 is SYDVKM. V was cut by 2 bases and J by 5 bases, with 6 bases left in between. The CDR3 consists of 13 residues. Combining the CDR3 with reference TRBV28 and TRBJ2-2 gives the whole variable domain DVKVTQSSRYLVKRTGEKVFLECVQDMDHENMFWYRQDPGLGLRLIYFSYDVKMKEKGDIPEGYSVSREKKERFSLILESASTNQTSMYLCASSLQATGELFFGEGSRLTVL.

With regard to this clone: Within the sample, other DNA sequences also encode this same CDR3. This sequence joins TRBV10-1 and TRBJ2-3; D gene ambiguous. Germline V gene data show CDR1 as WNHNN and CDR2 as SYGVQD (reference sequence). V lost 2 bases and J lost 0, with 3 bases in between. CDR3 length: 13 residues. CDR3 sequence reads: CASSEGSTDTQYF. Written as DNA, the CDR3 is TGCGCCAGCAGTGAGGGCAGCACAGATACGCAGTATTTT.

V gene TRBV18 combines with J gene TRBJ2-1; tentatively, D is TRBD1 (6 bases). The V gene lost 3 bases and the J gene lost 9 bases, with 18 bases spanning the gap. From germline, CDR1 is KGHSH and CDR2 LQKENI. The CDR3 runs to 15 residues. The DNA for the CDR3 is TGTGCCAGCTCACCGGGGACAAGGACCACAGGTGAGCAGTTCTTC. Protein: CASSPGTRTTGEQFF.

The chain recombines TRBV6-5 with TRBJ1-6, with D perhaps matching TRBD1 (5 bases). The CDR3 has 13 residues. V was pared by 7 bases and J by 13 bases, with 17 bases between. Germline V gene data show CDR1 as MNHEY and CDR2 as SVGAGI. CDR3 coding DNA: TGTGCCAGCACCCTGGGGGGATTTAACCCCCTCCACTTT. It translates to CASTLGGFNPLHF.